This T cell receptor beta chain was sequenced during a study of chronic HIV infection and antiretroviral therapy. In its sample, this clonotype was seen a few times. V lost 5 bases and J 0 bases, leaving 14 bases between the germline ends. The CDR3 is made up of 16 amino acids. In germline, CDR1 is MNHEY, CDR2 SMNVEV (reference sequence). Using its own MiXCR run on the 5' RACE reads, TCRdb lists one record per CDR3 protein. This sample has more than 40,000 distinct CDR3 sequences, with about 20% found just once. The chain employs TRBV27 and TRBJ1-5, with D unclear. The sample was peripheral blood. This TCR was sampled from an adult who had HIV and had not received antiretroviral therapy, or was an uninfected healthy control (not recorded which). Here the CDR3 reads CASSPRQRHSNQPQHF. For the CDR3, the DNA is TGTGCCAGCAGTCCCCGACAACGCCATAGCAATCAGCCCCAGCATTTT.